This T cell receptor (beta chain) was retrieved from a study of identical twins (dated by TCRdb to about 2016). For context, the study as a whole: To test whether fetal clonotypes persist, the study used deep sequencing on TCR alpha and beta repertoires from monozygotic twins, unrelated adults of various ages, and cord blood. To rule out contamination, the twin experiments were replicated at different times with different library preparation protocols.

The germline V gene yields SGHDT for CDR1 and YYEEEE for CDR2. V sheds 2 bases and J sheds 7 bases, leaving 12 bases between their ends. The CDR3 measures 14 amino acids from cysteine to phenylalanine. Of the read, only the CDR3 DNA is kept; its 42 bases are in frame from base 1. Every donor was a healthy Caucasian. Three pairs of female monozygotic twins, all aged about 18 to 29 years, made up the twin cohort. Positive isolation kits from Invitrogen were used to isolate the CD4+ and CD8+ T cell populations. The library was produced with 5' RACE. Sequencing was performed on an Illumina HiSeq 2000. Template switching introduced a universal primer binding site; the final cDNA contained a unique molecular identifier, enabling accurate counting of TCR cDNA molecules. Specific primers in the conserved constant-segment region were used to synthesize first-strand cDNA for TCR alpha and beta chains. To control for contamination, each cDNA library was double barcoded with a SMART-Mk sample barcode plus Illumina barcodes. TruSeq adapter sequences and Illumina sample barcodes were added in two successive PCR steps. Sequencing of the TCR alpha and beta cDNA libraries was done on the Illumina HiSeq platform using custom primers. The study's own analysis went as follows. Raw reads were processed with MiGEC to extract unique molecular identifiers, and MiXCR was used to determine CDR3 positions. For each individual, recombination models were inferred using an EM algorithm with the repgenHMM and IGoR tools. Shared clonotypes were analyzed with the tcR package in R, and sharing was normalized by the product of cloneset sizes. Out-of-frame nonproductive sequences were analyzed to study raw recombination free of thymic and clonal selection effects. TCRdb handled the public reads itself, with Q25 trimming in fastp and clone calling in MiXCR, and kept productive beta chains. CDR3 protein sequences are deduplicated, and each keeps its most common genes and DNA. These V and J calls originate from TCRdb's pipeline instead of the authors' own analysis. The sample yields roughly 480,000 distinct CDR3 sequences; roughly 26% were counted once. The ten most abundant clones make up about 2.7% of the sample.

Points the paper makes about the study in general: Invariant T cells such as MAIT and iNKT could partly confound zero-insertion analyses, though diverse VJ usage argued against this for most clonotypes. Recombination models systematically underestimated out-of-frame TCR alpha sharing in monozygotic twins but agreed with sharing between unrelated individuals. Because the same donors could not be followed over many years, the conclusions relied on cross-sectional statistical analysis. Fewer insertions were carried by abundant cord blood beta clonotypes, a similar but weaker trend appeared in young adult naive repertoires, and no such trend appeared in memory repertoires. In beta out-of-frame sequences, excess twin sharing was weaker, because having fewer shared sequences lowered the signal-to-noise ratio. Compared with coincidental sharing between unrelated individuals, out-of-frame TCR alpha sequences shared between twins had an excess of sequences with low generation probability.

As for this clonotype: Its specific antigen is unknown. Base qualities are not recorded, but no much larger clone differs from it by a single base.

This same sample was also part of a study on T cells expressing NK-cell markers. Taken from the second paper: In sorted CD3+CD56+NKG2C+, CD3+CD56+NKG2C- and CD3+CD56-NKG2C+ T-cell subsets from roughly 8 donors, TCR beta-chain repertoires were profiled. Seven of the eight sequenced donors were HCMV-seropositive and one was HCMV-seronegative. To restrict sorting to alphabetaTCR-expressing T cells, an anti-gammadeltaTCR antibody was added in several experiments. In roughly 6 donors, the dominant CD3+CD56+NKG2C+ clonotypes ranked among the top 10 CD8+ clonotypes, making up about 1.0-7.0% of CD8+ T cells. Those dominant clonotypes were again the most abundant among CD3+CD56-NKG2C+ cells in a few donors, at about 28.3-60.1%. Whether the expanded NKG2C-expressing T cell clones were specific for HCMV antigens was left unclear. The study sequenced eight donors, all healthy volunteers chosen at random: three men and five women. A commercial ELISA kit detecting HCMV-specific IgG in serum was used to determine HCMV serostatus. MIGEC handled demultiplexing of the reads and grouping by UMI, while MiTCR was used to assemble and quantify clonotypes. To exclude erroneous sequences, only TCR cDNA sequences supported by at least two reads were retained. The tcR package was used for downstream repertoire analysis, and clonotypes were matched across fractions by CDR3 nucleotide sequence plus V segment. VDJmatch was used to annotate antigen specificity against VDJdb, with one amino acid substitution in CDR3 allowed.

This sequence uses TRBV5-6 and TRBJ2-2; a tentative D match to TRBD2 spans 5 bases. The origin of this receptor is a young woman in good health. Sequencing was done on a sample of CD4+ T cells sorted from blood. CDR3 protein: CASSFPGKGGELFF. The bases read TGTGCCAGCAGCTTTCCCGGGAAGGGCGGGGAGCTGTTTTTT. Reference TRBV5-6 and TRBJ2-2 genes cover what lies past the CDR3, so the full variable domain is DAGVTQSPTHLIKTRGQQVTLRCSPKSGHDTVSWYQQALGQGPQFIFQYYEEEERQRGNFPDRFSGHQFPNYSSELNVNALLLGDSALYLCASSFPGKGGELFFGEGSRLTVL.